This T cell receptor (beta chain) was sequenced in a study of technical replicates of blood from several donors. V lost 0 bases and J lost 7, with 12 bases in between. This CDR3 comprises 14 residues. Per germline, CDR1 SNHLY and CDR2 FYNNEI. Sequenced by immunoSEQ multiplex PCR; TCRdb stores in-frame clones only, minus some. The sample contains fewer than 65,000 clones, about 83% of which appear only once. This receptor was taken from a human donor in good health. Some clones in this sample may be carry-over from other donors' samples. The chain employs TRBV2 and TRBJ1-1; D perhaps matches TRBD1 (5 bases). Sequences were obtained from PBMCs. CDR3 residues: CASSEATQGFEAFF. The DNA of the CDR3 is TGTGCCAGCAGTGAAGCAACGCAGGGTTTTGAAGCTTTCTTT.